This T cell receptor beta chain was sequenced in a study of regulatory T cells in long-lasting Graves disease (dated by TCRdb to 2020 to 2023). A note on the overall study: Persistent Graves' disease was defined as persistently positive TSH receptor autoantibodies together with antithyroid drug treatment for over 5 years. Persistent Graves' disease patients were compared with newly diagnosed Graves' disease patients by peripheral blood TCR sequencing and RNA sequencing. The study took place in China and was registered as a clinical trial. A total of 35 or so samples were covered by TCR sequencing, comprising around 13 persistent and around 20 newly diagnosed Graves' disease patients. Persistent Graves' disease patients in the clinical cohort had taken antithyroid drugs for around 10 years on average. Study-level results and caveats: Only the TCR beta chain was sequenced and analyzed. The authors acknowledged the small sample size as a limitation that may reduce accuracy. Patients with persistent disease shared more public clonotypes (under 3,000) than newly diagnosed patients did (966). Peripheral blood alone was examined, since thyroid tissue, which constituted the primary lesion, could not be accessed. Preferential use of TRBV28, TRBJ1-2 and TRBJ2-5 was observed in persistent disease, whereas TRBV20-1 and TRBJ2-1 were favored in newly diagnosed disease. Compared with newly diagnosed patients, persistent Graves' disease patients had lower TCR Shannon entropy and fewer highly expanded clones, which suggests clonal expansion.

CDR1 MDHEN and CDR2 SYDVKM were looked up in the germline V gene. The CDR3 sequence holds 12 residues, the cysteine and phenylalanine included. Only the CDR3 region is kept as DNA, spanning 36 bases read in frame from base 1. Trimming removed 5 bases from V and 1 base from J, leaving 5 bases between the germline ends. This clonotype was seen at least ten times. Which antigen it targets is not known. Per-base quality was not reported, and no clone a single base away is much larger than it. The time point label for this specimen denotes: persistent/refractory GD, antithyroid drugs over 5 years with positive TRAb. For both TCR sequencing and RNA sequencing, RNA was extracted from PBMCs using TRIzol. The diagnosis of Graves' disease followed American Thyroid Association guidelines. The patients came from an endocrinology department in Xi'an, China. Each patient gave about 8.1 milliliters of peripheral blood, collected in an EDTA anticoagulant tube. PBMCs were isolated by Ficoll Paque Plus density gradient separation without further T cell sorting. An Agilent 2100 Bioanalyzer and agarose gel were used to check RNA quality, and a NanoDrop 2000 was used to measure RNA concentration.

Library preparation used multiplex PCR. The data were produced on an Illumina HiSeq 4000. iRepertoire HTBI primers and Arm-PCR amplification of CDR3 regions were used to construct TCR beta libraries. Gel purification was performed on PCR products prior to sequencing. Under the source paper's analysis protocol: Across samples, some 62 TRBV and 13 to 15 TRBJ segments were identified and used for gene usage analysis of CDR3 amino acid clonotypes. Filtered high-quality paired reads were merged into contigs using COPE and FqMerger. Contigs were aligned with BLAST to IMGT TRBV, TRBD and TRBJ reference genes, and CDR3 was defined per IMGT. Any clonotype with a frequency above 0.1% was counted as a highly expanded clone. Shannon entropy was used to measure repertoire diversity, and the Gini coefficient was used to measure V-J evenness. Public clonotypes were defined as clonotypes shared by more than one individual. TCRdb ran its own pipeline on the public reads, namely fastp trimming at Q25 and MiXCR clone calling, and kept in-frame beta chains. A single entry per CDR3 protein holds the most common genes and DNA from its merged rows. TCRdb's processing, not the authors', yielded these V and J calls. Within this sample are a few hundred thousand distinct CDR3 sequences, with under 25% of them counted one time only. Of the sample, 13% to 15% is held by the ten largest clones.

The clonotype was recovered from a female donor with Graves disease. The starting material was peripheral blood mononuclear cells (PBMCs), obtained when the disease was refractory, from a patient treated with antithyroid drugs. The V and J segments used are TRBV28 and TRBJ1-1, with the D segment identity uncertain. CDR3 sequence: CASSPENTEAFF. Here is the DNA: TGTGCCAGCAGTCCGGAGAACACTGAAGCTTTCTTT.